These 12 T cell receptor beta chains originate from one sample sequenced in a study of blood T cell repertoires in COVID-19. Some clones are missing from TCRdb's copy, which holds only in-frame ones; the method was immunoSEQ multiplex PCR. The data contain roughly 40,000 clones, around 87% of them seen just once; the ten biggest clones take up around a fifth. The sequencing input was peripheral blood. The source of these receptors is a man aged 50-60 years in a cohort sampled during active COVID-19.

The chain's CDR3 is CASSLDVAGPTYSYEQYF. As DNA, the CDR3 is TGCGCCAGCAGCTTGGATGTAGCGGGCCCTACCTATTCCTACGAGCAGTACTTC. The V and J genes are TRBV5-1 and TRBJ2-7, with TRBD2 identical over 7 bases. Germline V gene lookup returns CDR1 SGHRS and CDR2 YFSETQ. The V and J ends lost 0 bases and 1 base, in that order; junction bases with no gene match: 13. The CDR3 totals 18 residues.

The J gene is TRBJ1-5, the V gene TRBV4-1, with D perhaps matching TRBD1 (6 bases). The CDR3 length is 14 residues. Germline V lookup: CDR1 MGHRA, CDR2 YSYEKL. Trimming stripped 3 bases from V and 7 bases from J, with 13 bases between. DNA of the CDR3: TGCGCCAGCAGCCAGGCCCAGGGGAACCAGCCCCAGCATTTT. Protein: CASSQAQGNQPQHF.

The CDR3 nucleotides read TGCGCCAGCAGGCCCGCTAGCAATGAGCAGTTCTTC. This codes for CASRPASNEQFF. The chain recombines TRBV5-1 with TRBJ2-1; D not resolved. There are 12 residues in the CDR3. Germline V gene lookup returns CDR1 SGHRS and CDR2 YFSETQ. Trimming stripped 5 bases from V and 6 bases from J, with 9 bases between.

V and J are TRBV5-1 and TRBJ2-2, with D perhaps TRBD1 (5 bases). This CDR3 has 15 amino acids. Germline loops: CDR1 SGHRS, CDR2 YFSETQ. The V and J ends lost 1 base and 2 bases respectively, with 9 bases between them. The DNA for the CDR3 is TGCGCCAGCAGCTTGACAGGTACTAACACCGGGGAGCTGTTTTTT. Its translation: CASSLTGTNTGELFF.

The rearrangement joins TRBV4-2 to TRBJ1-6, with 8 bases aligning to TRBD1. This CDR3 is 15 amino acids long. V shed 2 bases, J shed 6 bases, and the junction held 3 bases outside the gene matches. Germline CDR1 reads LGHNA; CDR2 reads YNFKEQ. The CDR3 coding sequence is TGTGCCAGCAGCCAACCGGGACAGGTTAATTCACCCCTCCACTTT. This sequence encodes CASSQPGQVNSPLHF.

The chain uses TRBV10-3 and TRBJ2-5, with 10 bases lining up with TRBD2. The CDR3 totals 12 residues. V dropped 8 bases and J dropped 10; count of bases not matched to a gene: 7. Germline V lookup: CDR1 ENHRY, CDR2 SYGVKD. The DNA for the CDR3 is TGTGCCATCGGAGCGGGGGGGGTTGACCAGTACTTC. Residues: CAIGAGGVDQYF.

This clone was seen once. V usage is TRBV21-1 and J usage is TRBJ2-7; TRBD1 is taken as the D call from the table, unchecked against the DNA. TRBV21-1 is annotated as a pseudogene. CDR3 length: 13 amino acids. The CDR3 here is CATRDRARGEQYV. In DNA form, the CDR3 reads TGTGCCACCCGGGACAGGGCCAGGGGCGAGCAGTACGTC.

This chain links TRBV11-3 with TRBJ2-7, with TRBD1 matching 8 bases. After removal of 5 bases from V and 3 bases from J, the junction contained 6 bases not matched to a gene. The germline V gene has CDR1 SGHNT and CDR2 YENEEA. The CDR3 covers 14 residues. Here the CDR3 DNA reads TGTGCCAGCAGCGCCGTAACAGGGGGCTACGAGCAGTACTTC. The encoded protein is CASSAVTGGYEQYF.

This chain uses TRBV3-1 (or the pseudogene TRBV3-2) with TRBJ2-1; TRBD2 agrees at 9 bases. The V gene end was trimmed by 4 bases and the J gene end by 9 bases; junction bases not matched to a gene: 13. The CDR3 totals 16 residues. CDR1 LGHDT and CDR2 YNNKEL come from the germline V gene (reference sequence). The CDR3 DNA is TGTGCCAGCAGCCGGTTAGCGGGAGCGGTGGTGAGTGAGCAGTTCTTC. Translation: CASSRLAGAVVSEQFF.

The CDR3 here is CASSLTGGGRGEETQYF. DNA for the CDR3: TGTGCCAGCAGCTTAACTGGGGGAGGGAGAGGGGAAGAGACCCAGTACTTC. The chain carries TRBV7-3 and TRBJ2-5, with 7 nucleotides matching TRBD2. Per the germline V gene, CDR1 is SGHTA and CDR2 is FQGTGA. With V trimmed by 0 bases and J by 3 bases, 10 bases remained unmatched. This CDR3 is built from 17 residues.

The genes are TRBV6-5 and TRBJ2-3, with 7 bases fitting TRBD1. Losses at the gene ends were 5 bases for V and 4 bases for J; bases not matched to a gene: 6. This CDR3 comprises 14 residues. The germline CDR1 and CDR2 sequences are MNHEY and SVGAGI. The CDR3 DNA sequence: TGTGCCAGCAGTCACAGGGGCCTCGCAGATACGCAGTATTTT. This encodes CASSHRGLADTQYF.

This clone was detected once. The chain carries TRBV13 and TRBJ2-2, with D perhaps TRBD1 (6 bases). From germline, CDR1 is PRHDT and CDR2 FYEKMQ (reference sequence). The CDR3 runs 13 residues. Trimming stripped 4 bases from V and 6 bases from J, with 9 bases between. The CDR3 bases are TGTGCCAGCAGCTCGGGACAATCCGGGGAGCTGTTTTTT. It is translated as CASSSGQSGELFF.